The present TCR beta chain was sequenced within a study of cytomegalovirus exposure and HLA in healthy donors. Broader study findings: One cluster of highly shared sequence variants probably arose as a sequencing artifact. A later analysis found that most CMV-associated TCR beta chains appeared HLA-restricted. Later genetic work tied a missense DCLRE1C variant to beta-chain V and J trimming.

At collection, donors were nominally healthy, but unrecorded immune exposures were probable. In this sample, this clone turned up a few times. Its antigen remains unidentified. A multiplex PCR was run with 60 Vbeta primers and 13 Jbeta primers. Using immunoSEQ multiplex PCR, the repertoire was profiled, and TCRdb retains in-frame clones only, with some absent. In the table there are 93,000 or so clones, around 79% of which are singletons. This receptor was taken from a man between 45 and 60 years old in good health and CMV-seropositive. Sequenced sample: PBMCs.

CDR3 nucleotides: TGCGCCAGCAGGGGGACTAGGACGGACTCTGGGGCCAACGTCCTGACTTTC. Translation gives CASRGTRTDSGANVLTF. The V and J genes are TRBV5-1 and TRBJ2-6; 8 nucleotides align to TRBD2. With V trimmed by 5 bases and J by 0 bases, 7 bases remained unmatched. This CDR3 region has 17 residues. CDR1 is SGHRS, CDR2 YFSETQ, per germline.